Presented here are 25 T cell receptor beta chains from one specimen sequenced in a study of OX40 agonist ivuxolimab in advanced cancers. Generated by immunoSEQ multiplex PCR, the TCRdb table keeps only in-frame clones and is missing some. Counted here are tens of thousands of clones, approximately 92% occurring once; the ten biggest clones make up 7.1%. The sequencing used CD4+ or CD8+ T cells sorted from blood, collected in a trial of the OX40 agonist ivuxolimab. These receptors were taken from an adult with an advanced solid tumor such as melanoma, head and neck, liver or kidney cancer.

The rearrangement joins TRBV5-1 to TRBJ1-2; 8 nucleotides match TRBD1. The CDR3 contains 14 residues. Germline V gene data show CDR1 as SGHRS and CDR2 as YFSETQ. Trimming at V came to 2 bases and at J to 7 bases, leaving 7 bases not matched to a gene. For the CDR3, the DNA is TGCGCCAGCAGCTTCGACAGGGGAGGAGGTGGCTACACCTTC. Amino acids: CASSFDRGGGGYTF.

This chain connects TRBV9 to TRBJ1-4; the match to TRBD1 covers 7 bases. The germline gives CDR1 SGDLS, CDR2 YYNGEE. The CDR3 sequence is 17 residues long. Trimming at V came to 2 bases and at J to 0 bases, leaving 7 bases not matched to a gene. In DNA, the CDR3 is TGTGCCAGCAGCGTTCGAGGGACAGCCGCAACTAATGAAAAACTGTTTTTT. This gives the protein CASSVRGTAATNEKLFF. The full variable domain, its missing parts supplied by reference TRBV9 and TRBJ1-4, is DSGVTQTPKHLITATGQRVTLRCSPRSGDLSVYWYQQSLDQGLQFLIQYYNGEERAKGNILERFSAQQFPDLHSELNLSSLELGDSALYFCASSVRGTAATNEKLFFGSGTQLSVL.

This chain joins TRBV7-3 and TRBJ2-2, with 13 bases matching TRBD2. Looked up from germline, CDR1 is SGHTA and CDR2 is FQGTGA. J gave up 7 bases and V 3 bases, and 2 bases lay outside the gene matches. The CDR3 extends over 15 amino acids. The CDR3 DNA reads as TGTGCCAGCAGCTTGAGGACTAGCGGGAGCGGGGAGCTGTTTTTT. Residues: CASSLRTSGSGELFF. Combining the CDR3 with reference TRBV7-3 and TRBJ2-2 gives the whole variable domain GAGVSQTPSNKVTEKGKYVELRCDPISGHTALYWYRQSLGQGPEFLIYFQGTGAADDSGLPNDRFFAVRPEGSVSTLKIQRTERGDSAVYLCASSLRTSGSGELFFGEGSRLTVL.

This chain links TRBV5-1 with TRBJ2-2, with a weak D call TRBD1 (5 bases). The CDR3 has 13 residues. V lost 4 bases and J lost 7, with 11 bases in between. Germline V gene sequence: CDR1 SGHRS, CDR2 YFSETQ. CDR3 nucleotides: TGCGCCAGCAGCCCGGTTGACAGCGGGGAGCTGTTTTTT. Translated: CASSPVDSGELFF. Together with reference TRBV5-1 and TRBJ2-2, the CDR3 gives the full variable domain: KAGVTQTPRYLIKTRGQQVTLSCSPISGHRSVSWYQQTPGQGLQFLFEYFSETQRNKGNFPGRFSGRQFSNSRSEMNVSTLELGDSALYLCASSPVDSGELFFGEGSRLTVL.

The gene calls are TRBV11-2 and TRBJ2-7; D gene ambiguous. Per germline, CDR1 SGHAT and CDR2 FQNNGV. V shed 5 bases and J shed 5 bases, with 13 bases lying between them. The CDR3 is 13 amino acids. In DNA, the CDR3 is TGTGCCAGCAGCCCCGCCGTGGTTCACGAGCAGTACTTC. This translates into CASSPAVVHEQYF.

This sequence joins TRBV18 and TRBJ2-7; TRBD2 agrees at 13 bases. V gave up 8 bases and J gave up 3 bases; unmatched junction bases: 4. The germline gives CDR1 KGHSH, CDR2 LQKENI. CDR3 length: 14 residues. CDR3 DNA: TGTGCCAGCGGGACTAGCGGGACGTTCTACGAGCAGTACTTC. This encodes CASGTSGTFYEQYF.

V gene TRBV29-1 combines with J gene TRBJ2-7; TRBD1 aligns across 9 bases. V shed 3 bases, J shed 5 bases, and the junction held 5 bases outside the gene matches. The CDR3 loop spans 13 amino acids. Germline V gene sequence: CDR1 SQVTM, CDR2 ANQGSEA. The DNA of the CDR3 is TGCAGCGTTGAGGACAGGGGAAAACACGAGCAGTACTTC. This codes for CSVEDRGKHEQYF.

The J gene is TRBJ2-7, the V gene TRBV28; TRBD1 aligns across 8 bases. The CDR3 contains 14 residues. V lost 6 bases and J lost 6; bases outside the gene matches: 10. The germline V gene encodes CDR1 MDHEN and CDR2 SYDVKM. Here the CDR3 reads CASRPGQEVREQYF. As DNA, the CDR3 is TGTGCCAGCAGACCGGGACAGGAGGTCCGCGAGCAGTACTTC.

This clone was detected only once. This chain links TRBV5-1 with TRBJ2-5; 9 bases map to TRBD1. Judging by the DNA end, TRBJ2-7 fits better; the J call may be wrong. This CDR3 region has 15 residues. Germline CDR1 reads SGHRS; CDR2 reads YFSETQ. As DNA, the CDR3 is TGCGCCAGCAGCGGGGGGACAGGGAGTTCCTACGAGCAGTACTTC. It specifies CASSGGTGSSYEQYF.

The chain has TRBV10-3 and TRBJ1-5, with 8 bases matching TRBD1. Losses at the gene ends were 4 bases for V and 7 bases for J; bases not matched to a gene: 6. Germline lookup yields CDR1 ENHRY and CDR2 SYGVKD. The CDR3 has 14 residues. The DNA for the CDR3 is TGTGCCATCAGTGTAGGACAGGGAAACCAGCCCCAGCATTTT. Amino acids: CAISVGQGNQPQHF.

Only one count was recorded for this clone. The rearrangement links TRBV18 to TRBJ2-3; D remains unclear. This CDR3 region has 11 residues. Germline CDR1 is KGHSH and CDR2 is LQKENI. V shed 2 bases and J shed 3 bases, with 0 bases lying between them. Here the CDR3 reads CASSPTDTQYF. CDR3 DNA sequence: TGTGCCAGCTCACCAACAGATACGCAGTATTTT.

The rearrangement uses TRBV9 and TRBJ2-7; TRBD1 agrees at 9 bases. CDR1 and CDR2 (germline): SGDLS, YYNGEE. V lost 3 bases to trimming and J lost 5 bases; unmatched junction nucleotides: 9. The CDR3 contains 15 residues. The CDR3 DNA reads TGTGCCAGCAGCGGTGGGGGACAGGGCGTCCACGAGCAGTACTTC. Protein product: CASSGGGQGVHEQYF.

The rearrangement links TRBV6-5 to TRBJ2-7; D remains unclear. There are 13 residues in the CDR3. Germline V gene data show CDR1 as MNHEY and CDR2 as SVGAGI. The V gene lost 0 bases and the J gene lost 3 bases, with 6 bases spanning the gap. In DNA form, the CDR3 reads TGTGCCAGCAGTTACTCGGGCGTCTACGAGCAGTACTTC. It specifies CASSYSGVYEQYF.

Concerning this clone: Other DNA sequences in the sample encode the same CDR3. The chain links TRBV29-1 to TRBJ2-7; weak D call: TRBD2 (6 bases). CDR3 length equals 11 residues. Germline-derived CDR1 and CDR2 are SQVTM and ANQGSEA. The V end lost 6 bases, the J end lost 2 bases, and 8 bases lay between the germline ends. Here the CDR3 DNA reads TGCAGCGTGGGGACTGCCTACGAGCAGTACTTC. Translating it yields CSVGTAYEQYF.

This clone was seen once. The rearrangement links TRBV19 to TRBJ1-5; 8 bases match TRBD1. Unmatched junction bases numbered 10, after V lost 6 bases and J lost 6 bases. CDR1 LNHDA and CDR2 SQIVND come from the germline V gene (reference sequence). The CDR3 contains 15 residues. This chain's CDR3 is CASRAGTGFSQPQHF. CDR3 coding DNA: TGTGCCAGTAGAGCCGGGACAGGATTCTCTCAGCCCCAGCATTTT. The full variable domain, in which reference TRBV19 and TRBJ1-5 provide the parts outside the CDR3, is DGGITQSPKYLFRKEGQNVTLSCEQNLNHDAMYWYRQDPGQGLRLIYYSQIVNDFQKGDIAEGYSVSREKKESFPLTVTSAQKNPTAFYLCASRAGTGFSQPQHFGDGTRLSIL.

The V call is TRBV5-1, the J call TRBJ2-7; 10 nucleotides line up with TRBD2. The CDR3 is 16 residues long. J gave up 1 base and V 4 bases, and 8 bases lay outside the gene matches. CDR1 is SGHRS, CDR2 YFSETQ, per germline. CDR3 amino acids: CASSMTSGSLSYEQYF. CDR3 in DNA: TGCGCCAGCAGCATGACTAGCGGGTCTTTGTCCTACGAGCAGTACTTC.

The chain recombines TRBV5-1 with TRBJ2-7; 12 nucleotides align to TRBD2. The V gene's germline CDR1 is SGHRS and CDR2 YFSETQ. This CDR3 region has 18 residues. The junction had 14 bases not matched to a gene; V was cut back by 4 bases and J by 3 bases. The CDR3 here is CASSQGLAGIVRNYEQYF. DNA of the CDR3: TGCGCCAGCAGCCAAGGACTAGCGGGAATCGTTCGGAACTACGAGCAGTACTTC.

The chain recombines TRBV5-6 with TRBJ1-6; 7 bases line up with TRBD1. V trimming: 4 bases; J trimming: 9 bases; junction bases outside the gene matches: 7. The germline V gene has CDR1 SGHDT and CDR2 YYEEEE. The CDR3 is made up of 14 amino acids. The CDR3 spells CASSQGQWSSPLHF. CDR3 coding DNA: TGTGCCAGCAGCCAGGGACAGTGGAGTTCACCCCTCCACTTT.

A few counts support this clone. The chain employs TRBV30 and TRBJ1-5; no firm D call. The V end lost 2 bases, the J end lost 7 bases, and 12 bases lay between the germline ends. This CDR3 is built from 13 residues. Looked up from germline, CDR1 is GTSNPN and CDR2 is SVGIG (reference sequence). CDR3 DNA sequence: TGTGCCTGGAGTAGGAGTGGCGGCCAGCCCCAGCATTTT. Translation: CAWSRSGGQPQHF.

On this clone itself: Additional DNA sequences in this sample encode the identical CDR3. The J gene is TRBJ1-5, the V gene TRBV21-1; the table's TRBD1 call for D was not verified on the DNA. TRBV21-1 is deemed a pseudogene. This CDR3 contains 17 residues. This chain's CDR3 is CASSFDRGLYSNQPQHF. The CDR3 DNA reads as TGTGCCAGCAGCTTTGACAGGGGTCTTTATAGTAATCAGCCCCAGCATTTT.

The V call is TRBV18, the J call TRBJ2-3; tentative D call: TRBD1 (6 bases). The germline CDR1 and CDR2 sequences are KGHSH and LQKENI. Trimming cost V 3 bases and J 1 base, with 11 bases left between them. The CDR3 covers 15 residues. The CDR3 DNA reads as TGTGCCAGCTCACCTCCTGCAGGGGGCACAGATACGCAGTATTTT. The encoded protein is CASSPPAGGTDTQYF.

The rearrangement joins TRBV28 to TRBJ1-2; tentatively, D is TRBD1 (6 bases). The CDR3 runs 17 residues. Germline CDR1 is MDHEN and CDR2 is SYDVKM. Between the trimmed V and J ends, which lost 8 bases and 4 bases, there was a span of 26 bases. CDR3 DNA: TGTGCCAGCGGGTGGGGGGACACTCCGTTGTCCCCCTATGGCTACACCTTC. It specifies CASGWGDTPLSPYGYTF.

This rearrangement joins TRBV5-4 to TRBJ1-1; perhaps TRBD1 as D (5 bases). This CDR3 has 14 amino acids. V gave up 2 bases and J gave up 1 base, with 9 bases separating them. CDR1 is SGHNT, CDR2 YYREEE, per germline (reference sequence). CDR3 region: CASSFLRGNTEAFF. The CDR3 DNA is TGTGCCAGCAGCTTTCTGAGGGGGAACACTGAAGCTTTCTTT.

J is TRBJ2-3 and V is TRBV2; 7 bases line up with TRBD1. Germline CDR1 SNHLY, CDR2 FYNNEI. This CDR3 contains 13 residues. V lost 7 bases and J lost 10; bases outside the gene matches: 11. For the CDR3, the DNA is TGTGCCAGCACCTTTTCTAGACAGGGACCGCAGTATTTT. It specifies CASTFSRQGPQYF.

The J gene is TRBJ2-3, the V gene TRBV28; no clear D gene. The CDR3 is made up of 18 amino acids. Trimming cost V 5 bases and J 1 base, with 22 bases left between them. The V gene's germline CDR1 is MDHEN and CDR2 SYDVKM. The CDR3: CASSPRYNRRGGTDTQYF. Written as DNA, the CDR3 is TGTGCCAGCAGTCCCAGATACAACCGACGCGGCGGCACAGATACGCAGTATTTT.